These 2 T cell receptor beta chains share one sample of origin, sequenced in a study of vaccination and CD4 T cells after COVID-19. This sample's treatment: roughly 10-day PBMC culture with coronavirus spike peptide pools or control peptides (ViraFEST assay). Oncomine TCR Beta short-read sequencing was applied to DNA from cultured CD4+ T cells. TCRdb analysed the PCR reads with MiXCR anew, one entry per CDR3 protein. The table records 10,000 to 15,000 distinct CDR3 sequences, roughly 74% of them present only once. For these receptors, no antigen is known. The sample taken for sequencing was CD4+ T cells from blood, cultured in vitro. The receptors shown here come from a human donor who had recovered from COVID-19.

The rearrangement joins TRBV20-1 to TRBJ2-2; 10 nucleotides agree with TRBD1. This CDR3 contains 14 residues. V was pared by 2 bases and J by 4 bases, with 1 base of the junction left unmatched. Per germline, CDR1 DFQATT and CDR2 SNEGSKA (reference sequence). The CDR3 loop reads CSARRDRGTGELFF. CDR3 sequence (DNA): TGCAGTGCTAGACGGGACAGGGGCACCGGGGAGCTGTTTTTT.

V and J are TRBV25-1 and TRBJ2-1, with D tentatively TRBD2 (6 bases). This CDR3 is built from 14 residues. Trimming pared 2 bases from V and 5 bases from J, leaving 10 bases between. Germline V gene data show CDR1 as MGHDK and CDR2 as SYGVNS. CDR3 in amino acids: CASSELRGNNEQFF. For the CDR3, the DNA is TGTGCCAGCAGTGAACTTCGGGGGAACAATGAGCAGTTCTTC. The variable domain in full, with the rest retrieved from reference TRBV25-1 and TRBJ2-1, is EADIYQTPRYLVIGTGKKITLECSQTMGHDKMYWYQQDPGMELHLIHYSYGVNSTEKGDLSSESTVSRIRTEHFPLTLESARPSHTSQYLCASSELRGNNEQFFGPGTRLTVL.